This T cell receptor (beta chain) was captured by sequencing in a study of beta chain features in type 1 diabetes. Study observations and caveats: Compared to healthy donors, patients appeared to have naive, central memory and Treg TCRB repertoires that were more alike. Patients with Type 1 diabetes showed moderately but significantly shorter TCRB CDR3s in all four CD4+ subsets. PCR could preferentially amplify shorter templates, alike in patients and controls.

Expressed TCRB transcripts got sequenced, as all isolated RNA was reverse transcribed. The data were produced by immunoSEQ multiplex PCR, yet TCRdb's version contains in-frame clones alone and is incomplete. In the table there are 60,000 or so clones, about three fifths of which are singletons. For this clone: Its antigen is currently unknown.

After removal of 5 bases from V and 3 bases from J, the junction contained 4 bases not matched to a gene. The CDR3 loop spans 14 amino acids. CDR1 and CDR2 from the germline V gene are LNHDA and SQIVND (reference sequence). Sorted populations were all over 95% pure. The chain carries TRBV19 and TRBJ1-5, with 7 nucleotides matching TRBD1. The TCR comes from a woman aged 18 to 35 in good health. Sequenced: Tregs from blood. The CDR3 nucleotides read TGTGCCAGTAGTGTTACAGGGGCCAATCAGCCCCAGCATTTT. Residues: CASSVTGANQPQHF.